This TCR beta chain was observed in a study of T cells in localized non-small cell lung cancer. Study-level results: Blood T cell density predicted longer survival; adjacent-lung clonality, shorter.

The germline gives CDR1 SGHNT, CDR2 YYREEE (reference sequence). V lost 5 bases to trimming and J lost 6 bases, with 12 bases between them. The CDR3 is made up of 12 amino acids. Repertoires were generated with immunoSEQ multiplex PCR, while TCRdb's copy carries only in-frame clones and drops some. Seen here are over 25,000 clones, roughly 90% observed once, and the top ten hold 6.5% to 8%. Regarding this clone: Its antigen is unknown.

The J gene is TRBJ2-7, the V gene TRBV5-4, with a possible D match to TRBD1 (6 bases). This TCR came from a male donor older than 55 with stage I lung adenocarcinoma. Source: peripheral blood, taken before any cancer treatment. CDR3 coding DNA: TGTGCCAGCAGGGATAAACAGGGCGAGCAGTACTTC. Its translation is CASRDKQGEQYF.